This T cell receptor (beta chain) stems from a study of blood T cell repertoires in COVID-19. Method: immunoSEQ multiplex PCR; TCRdb's copy keeps in-frame clones and lacks some. The sample includes approximately 300,000 clones, around four fifths of them seen just once. CDR3 length: 15 residues. The germline gives CDR1 MNHNY, CDR2 SVGAGI (reference sequence). V lost 2 bases and J 3 bases, leaving 13 bases between the germline ends. This sequence was found in a woman aged 45-65 years with acute or convalescent COVID-19. The sample consisted of peripheral blood. The chain combines TRBV6-6 with TRBJ1-2; D uncertain. The CDR3 here is CASSYSGPDHYGYTF. CDR3 coding DNA: TGTGCCAGCAGTTACAGCGGGCCAGACCACTATGGCTACACCTTC.